This is a list of T cell receptor beta chains from one sample in a study of T-cell memory formation after mild COVID-19. TCRdb fed the 5' RACE reads into MiXCR, producing one record per CDR3 protein. The data show 100,000 to 150,000 distinct CDR3 sequences, about 6.5% seen once. Material for sequencing was PBMCs or a T cell subset sorted from them (not recorded which). These receptors all stem from an adult woman who had mild COVID-19 (a few samples of this study predate the infection). Cell type and time point are not known. Each CDR3 is given with its conserved first and last residue. The D gene is left open where the match is weak. Only some rows state a clone size, as once, few, many or a class for expanded clones.

TRBD2	-	TRBJ2-1	TRBV5-1	TGCGCCAGCAGTGTTAGCGGGAGGTTTATTGAGCAGTTCTTC	CASSVSGRFIEQFF
-	-	TRBJ2-2	TRBV7-9	TGTGCCAGCAGCTTTTGGGCGGGAAGCGGCACCGGGGAGCTGTTTTTT	CASSFWAGSGTGELFF
TRBD2	few	TRBJ2-3	TRBV12-3/TRBV12-4	TGTGCCAGCAGGCGTCGGACTAGCGGGAATACAGATACGCAGTATTTT	CASRRRTSGNTDTQYF
-	few	TRBJ1-2	TRBV5-6	TGTGCCAGCGTCCCGGGGGGAAATCGCTATGGCTACACCTTC	CASVPGGNRYGYTF
TRBD2	-	TRBJ2-5	TRBV12-3/TRBV12-4	TGTGCCAGCAGTGGGGCGGGGGGCAGTGAGACCCAGTACTTC	CASSGAGGSETQYF
-	few	TRBJ1-1	TRBV20-1	TGCAGTGCTAGTGGGACTCCAAAAGCTTTCTTT	CSASGTPKAFF
-	-	TRBJ2-3	TRBV4-2	TGTGCCAGCAGCCAGCCCTCCCGGGGGGCCGCGGATACGCAGTATTTT	CASSQPSRGAADTQYF
TRBD1	-	TRBJ1-2	TRBV5-1	TGCGCCAGCAGCTCGGGAGCGGGACAGGGCCTTGGCTACACCTTC	CASSSGAGQGLGYTF
TRBD1	-	TRBJ2-1	TRBV5-1	TGCGCCAGCAGCTTGGTGCCGTTGGGGACAGTTTACAATGAGCAGTTCTTC	CASSLVPLGTVYNEQFF
-	few	TRBJ2-5	TRBV5-4	TGTGCCAGCAGCCCGAGTCGGCGGTCCGGGGACGGTAAAGAGACCCAGTACTTC	CASSPSRRSGDGKETQYF
TRBD2	-	TRBJ2-1	TRBV5-1	TGCGCCAGCAGCTTGGCCGGGACTAGCGGGAGTACGAATGAGCAGTTCTTC	CASSLAGTSGSTNEQFF
-	-	TRBJ2-7	TRBV10-3	TGTGCCATCAGTGACAGGGGTGCGAGCTCCTACGAGCAGTACTTC	CAISDRGASSYEQYF
TRBD2	-	TRBJ2-2	TRBV5-1	TGCGCCAGCAGCTTGGTGGCTAGCGGGATCGCCGGGGAGCTGTTTTTT	CASSLVASGIAGELFF
-	many	TRBJ2-1	TRBV5-6	TGTGCCAGCAGCTCAATACAGGGGAGGGATCGCTATGAGCAGTTCTTC	CASSSIQGRDRYEQFF
TRBD1	few	TRBJ2-1	TRBV4-2	TGTGCCAGCAGCCTAACAGGGGGCATGGTCCATGAGCAGTTCTTC	CASSLTGGMVHEQFF
TRBD2	-	TRBJ2-1	TRBV6-2/TRBV6-3	TGTGCCAGCAGTTACCTTAATCTAGCGGGCGGCCTAGTGGGCTACAATGAGCAGTTCTTC	CASSYLNLAGGLVGYNEQFF
-	few	TRBJ2-2	TRBV12-3/TRBV12-4	TGTGCCAGCAAGATCCACACCGGGGAGCTGTTTTTT	CASKIHTGELFF
TRBD2	-	TRBJ2-3	TRBV5-1	TGCGCCAGCCAACGCGGGGTAGCGGGAGGCACAGATACGCAGTATTTT	CASQRGVAGGTDTQYF
-	many	TRBJ2-7	TRBV7-9	TGTGCCAGCAGCCCACTTGGCGAAGGCAAAACTACCTACGAGCAGTACTTC	CASSPLGEGKTTYEQYF
TRBD1	once	TRBJ1-4	TRBV7-2	TGTGCCAGCAGCCCGAGACAGGGTCCGACTAATGAAAAACTGTTTTTT	CASSPRQGPTNEKLFF